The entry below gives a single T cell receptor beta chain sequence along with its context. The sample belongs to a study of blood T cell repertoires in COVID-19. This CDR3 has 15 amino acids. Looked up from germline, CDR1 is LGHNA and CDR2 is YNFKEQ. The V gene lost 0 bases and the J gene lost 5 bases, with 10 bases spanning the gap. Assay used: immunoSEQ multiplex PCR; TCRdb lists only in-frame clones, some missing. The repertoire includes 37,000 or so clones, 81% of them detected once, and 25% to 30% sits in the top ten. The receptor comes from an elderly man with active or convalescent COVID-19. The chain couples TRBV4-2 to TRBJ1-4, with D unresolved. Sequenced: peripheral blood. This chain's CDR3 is CASSQDSSSNEKLFF. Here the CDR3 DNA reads TGTGCCAGCAGCCAAGATAGTAGCAGCAATGAAAAACTGTTTTTT.